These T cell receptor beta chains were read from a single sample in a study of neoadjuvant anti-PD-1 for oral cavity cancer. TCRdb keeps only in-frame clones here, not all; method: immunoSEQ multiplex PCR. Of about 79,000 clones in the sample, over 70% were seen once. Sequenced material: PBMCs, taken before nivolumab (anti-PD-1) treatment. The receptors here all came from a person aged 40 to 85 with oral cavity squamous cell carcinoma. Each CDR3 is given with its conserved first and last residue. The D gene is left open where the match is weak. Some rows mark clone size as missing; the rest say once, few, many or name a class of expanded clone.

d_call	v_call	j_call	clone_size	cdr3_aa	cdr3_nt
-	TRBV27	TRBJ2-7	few	CASSLSLVQGEQYF	TGTGCCAGCAGCTTATCACTGGTACAGGGCGAGCAGTACTTC
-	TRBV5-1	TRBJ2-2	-	CASSLARPNTGELFF	TGCGCCAGCAGCTTGGCCAGGCCGAACACCGGGGAGCTGTTTTTT
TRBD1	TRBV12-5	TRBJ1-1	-	CASGLVLGQGATEAFF	TGTGCTAGTGGTTTGGTACTCGGGCAGGGGGCTACTGAAGCTTTCTTT
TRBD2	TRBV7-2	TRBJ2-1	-	CASSLMAGGPSYNEQFF	TGTGCCAGCAGCTTAATGGCGGGAGGCCCCTCCTACAATGAGCAGTTCTTC
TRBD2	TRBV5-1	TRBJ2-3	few	CASSLSREGSDTQYF	TGCGCCAGCAGCTTATCGCGGGAGGGCAGCGATACGCAGTATTTT
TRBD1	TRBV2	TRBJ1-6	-	CAKQGGGSPLHF	TGTGCCAAACAGGGGGGGGGTTCACCCCTCCACTTT
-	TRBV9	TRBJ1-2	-	CASSVGLGPTGGYTF	TGTGCCAGCAGCGTAGGCCTCGGGCCGACGGGGGGCTACACCTTC
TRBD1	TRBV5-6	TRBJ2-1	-	CASSLSPGQGSNEQFF	TGTGCCAGCAGCTTGTCTCCGGGACAGGGGTCGAATGAGCAGTTCTTC
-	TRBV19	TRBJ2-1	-	CASSTQGLPHNEQFF	TGTGCCAGTAGTACTCAGGGTTTGCCCCACAATGAGCAGTTCTTC
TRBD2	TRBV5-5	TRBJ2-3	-	CASSSLRTSGTDTQYF	TGTGCCAGCAGCTCCTTGAGGACTAGCGGCACAGATACGCAGTATTTT
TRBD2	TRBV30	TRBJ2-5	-	CAWSAAGGATQYF	TGTGCCTGGAGTGCAGCGGGGGGTGCGACCCAGTACTTC
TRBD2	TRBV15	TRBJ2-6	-	CATSRDYPLAGVHPLSGANVLTF	TGTGCCACCAGCAGAGATTATCCCCTAGCGGGAGTTCACCCCCTCTCTGGGGCCAACGTCCTGACTTTC
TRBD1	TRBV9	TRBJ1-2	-	CASSATTGRRDGYTF	TGTGCCAGCAGCGCGACGACAGGGCGACGGGATGGCTACACCTTC
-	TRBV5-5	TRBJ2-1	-	CASSLALGRGYNEQFF	TGTGCCAGCAGCTTAGCCTTGGGGAGGGGGTACAATGAGCAGTTCTTC
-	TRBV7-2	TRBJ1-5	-	CASSLEVQGYSNQPQHF	TGTGCCAGCAGCTTAGAGGTCCAGGGGTATAGCAATCAGCCCCAGCATTTT
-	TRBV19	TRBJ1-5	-	CASSIDPQPQHF	TGTGCCAGTAGTATAGATCCCCAACCCCAGCATTTT
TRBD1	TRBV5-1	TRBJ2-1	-	CASSPGTGAYNEQFF	TGCGCCAGCAGCCCAGGGACAGGGGCCTACAATGAGCAGTTCTTC
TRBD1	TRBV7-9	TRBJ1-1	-	CASSVKQGADTEAFF	TGTGCCAGCAGCGTAAAACAGGGGGCGGACACTGAAGCTTTCTTT
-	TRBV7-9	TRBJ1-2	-	CASSSLRGPNYGYTF	TGTGCCAGCAGCTCTTTGCGGGGGCCCAACTATGGCTACACCTTC
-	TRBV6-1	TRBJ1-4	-	CASSGDISPEKLFF	TGTGCCAGCAGTGGAGACATCTCCCCTGAAAAACTGTTTTTT
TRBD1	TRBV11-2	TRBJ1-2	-	CASRGTQGAGYGYTF	TGTGCCAGCAGGGGTACGCAGGGGGCGGGGTATGGCTACACCTTC
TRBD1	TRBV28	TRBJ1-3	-	CASSFPGQGGFGNTIYF	TGTGCCAGCAGTTTCCCTGGACAGGGTGGGTTTGGAAACACCATATATTTT
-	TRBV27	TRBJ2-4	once	CASSLSAGPGNIQYF	TGTGCCAGCAGTTTATCGGCTGGCCCGGGGAACATTCAGTACTTC
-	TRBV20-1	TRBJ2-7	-	CSAAESYEQYF	TGCAGTGCGGCTGAGTCCTACGAGCAGTACTTC
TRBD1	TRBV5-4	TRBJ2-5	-	CASSSPTPGQGQRGTQYF	TGTGCCAGCAGCTCTCCCACCCCTGGACAGGGGCAACGGGGGACCCAGTACTTC
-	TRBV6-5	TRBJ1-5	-	CASSQSGQSNQPQHF	TGTGCCAGCAGTCAATCTGGACAGTCCAATCAGCCCCAGCATTTT
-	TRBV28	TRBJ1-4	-	CASSFRNSYNEKLFF	TGTGCCAGCAGTTTCAGGAACAGTTACAATGAAAAACTGTTTTTT
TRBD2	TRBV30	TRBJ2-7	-	CAWSEGGTSAYEQYF	TGTGCCTGGAGCGAGGGGGGGACTAGCGCCTACGAGCAGTACTTC
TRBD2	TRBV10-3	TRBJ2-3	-	CAIGGGSGTSTDTQYF	TGTGCCATCGGGGGTGGTAGCGGGACTAGCACAGATACGCAGTATTTT
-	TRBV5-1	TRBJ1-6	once	CASSLDQFQGGSPLHF	TGCGCCAGCAGCTTGGACCAGTTTCAGGGAGGGTCACCCCTCCACTTT
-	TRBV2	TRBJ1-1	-	CASSRQTLWEAFF	TGTGCCAGCAGTCGACAGACGCTATGGGAAGCTTTCTTT
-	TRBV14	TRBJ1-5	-	CASSRRYRSSNQPQHF	TGTGCCAGCAGCCGCAGATACAGGTCTAGCAATCAGCCCCAGCATTTT
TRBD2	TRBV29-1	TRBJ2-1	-	CSGLAGGWDEQFF	TGCAGCGGGTTAGCGGGGGGATGGGATGAGCAGTTCTTC
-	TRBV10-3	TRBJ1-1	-	CAISKTREVNTEAFF	TGTGCCATCAGCAAGACCCGAGAGGTGAACACTGAAGCTTTCTTT
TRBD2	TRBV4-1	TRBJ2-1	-	CASSQVAGVPYNEQFF	TGCGCCAGCAGCCAAGTTGCGGGAGTTCCATACAATGAGCAGTTCTTC
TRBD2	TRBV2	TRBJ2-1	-	CASRILAGGPGEQFF	TGTGCCAGCAGAATCCTAGCGGGAGGGCCAGGTGAGCAGTTCTTC
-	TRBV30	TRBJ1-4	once	CAWGTFEKLFF	TGCGCCTGGGGGACGTTTGAAAAACTGTTTTTT
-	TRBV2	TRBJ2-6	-	CASRGYSGANVLTF	TGTGCCAGCAGGGGTTACTCTGGGGCCAACGTCCTGACTTTC
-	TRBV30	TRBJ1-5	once	CAWSVQANQPQHF	TGTGCCTGGAGTGTCCAAGCGAATCAGCCCCAGCATTTT
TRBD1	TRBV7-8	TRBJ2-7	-	CASSDTRTGGRSYEQYF	TGTGCCAGCAGCGACACCCGGACAGGGGGCCGTAGTTACGAGCAGTACTTC
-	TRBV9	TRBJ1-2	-	CASSLKGGGYTF	TGTGCCAGCAGCCTAAAGGGGGGTGGCTACACCTTC
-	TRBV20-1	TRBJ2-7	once	CSALLVPEQYF	TGCAGTGCTCTCCTAGTTCCCGAGCAGTACTTC
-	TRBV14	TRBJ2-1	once	CASSPFGTHNEQFF	TGTGCCAGCAGCCCATTTGGGACACACAATGAGCAGTTCTTC
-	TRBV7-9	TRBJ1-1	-	CASSLRGEAFF	TGTGCCAGCAGCTTACGGGGTGAAGCTTTCTTT
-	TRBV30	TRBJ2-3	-	CAWSIAGSAQYF	TGTGCCTGGAGTATTGCGGGGAGTGCCCAGTATTTT
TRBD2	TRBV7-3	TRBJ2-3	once	CASSLSSSGSRDTQYF	TGTGCCAGCAGCTTAAGTTCTAGCGGGAGCAGAGATACGCAGTATTTT
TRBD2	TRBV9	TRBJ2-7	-	CASSKTGTTYEQYF	TGTGCCAGCAGCAAAACCGGGACTACCTACGAGCAGTACTTC
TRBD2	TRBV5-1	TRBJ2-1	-	CASSLAGAGAVNEQFF	TGCGCCAGCAGCTTGGCCGGGGCGGGAGCCGTCAATGAGCAGTTCTTC